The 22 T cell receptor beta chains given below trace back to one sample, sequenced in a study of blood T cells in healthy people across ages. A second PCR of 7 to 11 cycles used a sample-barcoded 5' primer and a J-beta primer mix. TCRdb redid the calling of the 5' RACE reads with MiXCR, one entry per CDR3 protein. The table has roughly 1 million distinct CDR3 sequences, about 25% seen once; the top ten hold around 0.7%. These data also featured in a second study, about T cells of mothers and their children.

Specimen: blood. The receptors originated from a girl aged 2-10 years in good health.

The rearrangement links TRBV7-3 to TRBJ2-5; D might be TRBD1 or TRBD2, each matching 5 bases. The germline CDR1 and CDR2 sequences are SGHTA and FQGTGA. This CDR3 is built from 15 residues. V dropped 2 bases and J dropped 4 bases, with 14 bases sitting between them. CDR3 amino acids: CASSLEAGSGETQYF. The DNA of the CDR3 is TGTGCCAGCAGCTTAGAGGCAGGGAGCGGAGAGACCCAGTACTTC.

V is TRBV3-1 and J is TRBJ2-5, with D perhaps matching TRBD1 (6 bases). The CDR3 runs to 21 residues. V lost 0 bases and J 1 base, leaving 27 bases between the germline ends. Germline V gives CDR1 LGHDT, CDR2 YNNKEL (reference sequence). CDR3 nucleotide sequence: TGTGCCAGCAGCCAAGAAAAAGGGCAGGGGACCCCACTTTTCACCCAAGAGACCCAGTACTTC. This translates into CASSQEKGQGTPLFTQETQYF.

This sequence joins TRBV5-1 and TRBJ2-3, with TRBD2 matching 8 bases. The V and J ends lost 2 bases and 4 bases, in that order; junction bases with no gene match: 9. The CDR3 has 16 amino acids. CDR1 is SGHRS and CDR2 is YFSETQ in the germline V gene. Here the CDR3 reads CASSFQGSGGADTQYF. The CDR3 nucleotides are TGCGCCAGCAGCTTCCAGGGTTCCGGGGGGGCAGATACGCAGTATTTT.

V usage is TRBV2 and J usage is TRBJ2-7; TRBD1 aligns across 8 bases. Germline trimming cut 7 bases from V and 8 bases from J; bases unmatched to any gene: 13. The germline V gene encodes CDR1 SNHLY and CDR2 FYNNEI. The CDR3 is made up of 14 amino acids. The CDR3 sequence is CASTEDRDVVKQYF. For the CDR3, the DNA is TGTGCCAGCACTGAGGACAGGGATGTGGTCAAGCAGTACTTC.

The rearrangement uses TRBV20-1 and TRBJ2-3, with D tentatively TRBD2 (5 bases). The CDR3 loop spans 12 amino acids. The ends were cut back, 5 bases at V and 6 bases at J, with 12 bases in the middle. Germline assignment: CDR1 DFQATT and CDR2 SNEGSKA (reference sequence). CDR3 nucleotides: TGCAGTGCTGACGACTCGGGGGATACGCAGTATTTT. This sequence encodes CSADDSGDTQYF.

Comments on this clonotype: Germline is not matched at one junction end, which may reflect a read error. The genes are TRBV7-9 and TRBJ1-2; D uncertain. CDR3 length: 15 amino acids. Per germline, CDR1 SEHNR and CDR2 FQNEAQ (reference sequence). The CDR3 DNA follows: TGTGCCAGCAGCTTAGATTCCGCCCCTAACTATGGCTACGCCTTC. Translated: CASSLDSAPNYGYAF. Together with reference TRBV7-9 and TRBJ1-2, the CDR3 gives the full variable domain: DTGVSQNPRHKITKRGQNVTFRCDPISEHNRLYWYRQTLGQGPEFLTYFQNEAQLEKSRLLSDRFSAERPKGSFSTLEIQRTEQGDSAMYLCASSLDSAPNYGYAFGSGTRLTVV.

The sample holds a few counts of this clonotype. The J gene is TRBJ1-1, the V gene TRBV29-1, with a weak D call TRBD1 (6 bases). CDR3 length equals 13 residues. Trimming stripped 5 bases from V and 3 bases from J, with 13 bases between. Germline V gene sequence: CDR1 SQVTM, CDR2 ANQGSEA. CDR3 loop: CSVSSEGDTEAFF. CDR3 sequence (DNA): TGCAGCGTTTCTTCGGAGGGGGACACTGAAGCTTTCTTT.

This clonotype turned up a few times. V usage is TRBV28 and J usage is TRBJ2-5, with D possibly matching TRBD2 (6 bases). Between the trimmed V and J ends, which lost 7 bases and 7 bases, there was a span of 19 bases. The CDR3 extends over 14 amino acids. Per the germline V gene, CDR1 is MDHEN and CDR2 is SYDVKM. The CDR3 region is CASIRSPGVSTQYF. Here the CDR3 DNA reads TGTGCCAGCATAAGAAGTCCGGGAGTGTCGACCCAGTACTTC.

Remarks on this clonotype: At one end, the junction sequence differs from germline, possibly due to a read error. CDR3 protein: CASGLDNQGGDTQYF. As DNA, the CDR3 is TGTGCCAGCGGCTTAGATAACCAGGGAGGAGATACGCAGTATTTT. The gene calls are TRBV7-8 and TRBJ2-3, with TRBD2 as a possible D gene (6 bases). CDR3 length equals 15 residues. Germline V gene sequence: CDR1 SGHVS, CDR2 FQNEAQ.

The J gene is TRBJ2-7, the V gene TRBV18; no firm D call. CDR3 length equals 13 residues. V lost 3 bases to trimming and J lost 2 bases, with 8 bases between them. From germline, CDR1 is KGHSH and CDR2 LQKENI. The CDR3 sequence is CASSPAPAYEQYF. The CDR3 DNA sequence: TGTGCCAGCTCACCTGCCCCAGCCTACGAGCAGTACTTC.

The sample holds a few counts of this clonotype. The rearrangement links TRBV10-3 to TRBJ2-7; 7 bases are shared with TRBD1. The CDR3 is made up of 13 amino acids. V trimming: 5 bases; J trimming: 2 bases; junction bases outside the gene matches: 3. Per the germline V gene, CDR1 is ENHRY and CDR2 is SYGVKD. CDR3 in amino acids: CAISSDRAYEQYF. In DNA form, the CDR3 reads TGTGCCATCAGTAGTGACAGGGCCTACGAGCAGTACTTC.

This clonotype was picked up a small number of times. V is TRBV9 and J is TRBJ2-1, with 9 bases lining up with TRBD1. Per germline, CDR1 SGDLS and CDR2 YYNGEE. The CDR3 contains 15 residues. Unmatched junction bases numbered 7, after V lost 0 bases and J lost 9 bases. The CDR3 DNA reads TGTGCCAGCAGCGTAGACGGGACAGGGAACCTTGAGCAGTTCTTC. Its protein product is CASSVDGTGNLEQFF. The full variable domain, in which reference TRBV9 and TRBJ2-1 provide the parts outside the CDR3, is DSGVTQTPKHLITATGQRVTLRCSPRSGDLSVYWYQQSLDQGLQFLIQYYNGEERAKGNILERFSAQQFPDLHSELNLSSLELGDSALYFCASSVDGTGNLEQFFGPGTRLTVL.

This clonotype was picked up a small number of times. CDR3 amino acids: CASSVESQSYGYTF. The DNA of the CDR3 is TGTGCCAGCAGCGTAGAGTCGCAGTCCTATGGCTACACCTTC. This rearrangement joins TRBV9 to TRBJ1-2; no clear D. CDR3 size: 14 residues. CDR1 and CDR2 from the germline V gene are SGDLS and YYNGEE. Trimming removed 0 bases from V and 4 bases from J, with 10 bases in between.

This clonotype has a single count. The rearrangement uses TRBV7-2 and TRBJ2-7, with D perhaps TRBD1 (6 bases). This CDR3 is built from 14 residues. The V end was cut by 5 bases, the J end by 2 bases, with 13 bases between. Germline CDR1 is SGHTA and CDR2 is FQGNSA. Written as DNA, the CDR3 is TGTGCCAGCAGCCAGGGCTACAGGGCCTACGAGCAGTACTTC. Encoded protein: CASSQGYRAYEQYF.

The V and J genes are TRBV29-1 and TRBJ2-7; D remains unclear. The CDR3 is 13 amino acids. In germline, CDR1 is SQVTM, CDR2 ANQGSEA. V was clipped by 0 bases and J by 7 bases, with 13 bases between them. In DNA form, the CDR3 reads TGCAGCGTTGAAGAGGACCCTACGGAGGAGCAGTACTTC. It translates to CSVEEDPTEEQYF.

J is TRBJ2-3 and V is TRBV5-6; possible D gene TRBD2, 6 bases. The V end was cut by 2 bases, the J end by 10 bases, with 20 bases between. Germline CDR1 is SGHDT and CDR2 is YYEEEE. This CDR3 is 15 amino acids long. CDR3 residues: CASSFGRSVEGSQYF. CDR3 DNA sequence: TGTGCCAGCAGCTTCGGCAGGAGTGTGGAGGGGTCGCAGTATTTT.

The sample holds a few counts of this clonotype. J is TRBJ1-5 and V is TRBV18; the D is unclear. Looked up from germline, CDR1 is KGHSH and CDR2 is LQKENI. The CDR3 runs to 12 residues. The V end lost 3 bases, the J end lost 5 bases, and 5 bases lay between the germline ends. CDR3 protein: CASSPDYQPQHF. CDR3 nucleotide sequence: TGTGCCAGCTCACCTGATTATCAGCCCCAGCATTTT.

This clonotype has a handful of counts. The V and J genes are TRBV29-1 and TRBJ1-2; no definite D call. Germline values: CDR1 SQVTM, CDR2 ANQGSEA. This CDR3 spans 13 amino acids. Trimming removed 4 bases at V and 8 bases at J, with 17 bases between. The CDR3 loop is CSVGHSQEEGYTF. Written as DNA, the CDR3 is TGCAGCGTTGGGCACAGCCAGGAAGAGGGCTACACCTTC.

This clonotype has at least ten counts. In DNA, the CDR3 is TGTGCCAGCAAGCGGGGAGAGACCCAGTACTTC. It specifies CASKRGETQYF. The chain has TRBV12-3 or TRBV12-4 and TRBJ2-5; 7 nucleotides match TRBD2. V was clipped by 7 bases and J by 4 bases; unmatched bases: 0. This CDR3 has 11 residues.

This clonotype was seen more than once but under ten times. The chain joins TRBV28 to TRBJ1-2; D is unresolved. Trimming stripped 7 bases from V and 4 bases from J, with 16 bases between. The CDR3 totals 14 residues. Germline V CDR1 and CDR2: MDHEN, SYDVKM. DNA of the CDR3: TGTGCCAGCAAAGGATCCGACATCCTCTATGGCTACACCTTC. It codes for CASKGSDILYGYTF.

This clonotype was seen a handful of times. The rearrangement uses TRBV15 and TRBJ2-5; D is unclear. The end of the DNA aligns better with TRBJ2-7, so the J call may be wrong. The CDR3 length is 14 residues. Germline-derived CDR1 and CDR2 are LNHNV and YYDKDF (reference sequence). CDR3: CATSRYDSSYEQYF. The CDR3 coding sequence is TGTGCCACCAGCAGATACGATAGCTCCTACGAGCAGTACTTC.

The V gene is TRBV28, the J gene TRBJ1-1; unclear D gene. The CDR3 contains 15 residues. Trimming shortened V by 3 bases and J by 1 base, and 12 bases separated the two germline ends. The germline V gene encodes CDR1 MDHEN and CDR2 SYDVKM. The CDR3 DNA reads TGTGCCAGCAGTTTGGACTCTAGGAGGAACACTGAAGCTTTCTTT. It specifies CASSLDSRRNTEAFF.